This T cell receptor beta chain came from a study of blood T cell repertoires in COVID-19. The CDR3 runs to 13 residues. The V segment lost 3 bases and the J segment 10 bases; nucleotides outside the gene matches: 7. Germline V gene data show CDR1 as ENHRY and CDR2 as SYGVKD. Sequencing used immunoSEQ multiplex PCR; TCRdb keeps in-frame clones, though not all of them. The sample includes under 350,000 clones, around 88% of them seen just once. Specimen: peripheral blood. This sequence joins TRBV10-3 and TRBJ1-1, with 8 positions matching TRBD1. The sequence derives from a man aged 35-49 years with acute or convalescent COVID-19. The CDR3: CAISDPGQGRAFF. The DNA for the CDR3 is TGTGCCATCAGTGACCCCGGACAGGGAAGAGCTTTCTTT.